Included here is one TCR beta chain sequence, with context. Its specificity is not known. This sample is drawn from a study of T cells expressing NK-cell markers. Study-level background: According to the study, TCR beta repertoires originated from sorted CD3+CD56+NKG2C+, CD3+CD56+NKG2C- and CD3+CD56-NKG2C+ T cells.

General observations from the study: A range of about 1.0-7.0% of CD8+ T cells consisted of dominant NKG2C+ clonotypes in several donors. Unclear, still, was the HCMV specificity of the expanded NKG2C+ T cell clones.

Template switching by 5'RACE with UMIs generated the TCR beta cDNA. One entry per CDR3 protein, without DNA, is what TCRdb gives after re-calling the 5' RACE reads. Recorded for this sample: 300,000 to 450,000 distinct CDR3 sequences. Looked up from germline, CDR1 is MDHEN and CDR2 is SYDVKM. CDR3 length: 15 residues. The rearrangement uses TRBV28 and TRBJ2-1; the D call of TRBD1 rests on TCRdb alone, since no DNA is present to check it. The specimen sequenced was blood T cells: a sorted CD56 or NKG2C T cell subset, CD4+ or CD8+ T cells, or bulk PBMC T cells (not recorded which). This clonotype was obtained from a man aged 18-70 years in good health. The CDR3 sequence is CASRNRGREYNEQFF.